These 32 T cell receptor beta chains came from one sample sequenced in a study of response to subunit inactivated influenza vaccine. TCRdb processed the RT-PCR reads anew with MiXCR; each CDR3 protein has one entry. The sample consists of 650,000 to 700,000 distinct CDR3 sequences, around 16% of them appearing once. The sample consisted of PBMCs from blood, taken roughly 12 days after vaccination. The receptors originated from a man over 45 who received an inactivated influenza vaccine.

This clonotype was detected only a few times. The rearrangement joins TRBV15 to TRBJ2-5; the D is unclear. The CDR3 totals 15 residues. The germline CDR1 and CDR2 sequences are LNHNV and YYDKDF (reference sequence). V dropped 0 bases and J dropped 5 bases, with 13 bases sitting between them. CDR3 nucleotides: TGTGCCACCAGCAGAGATCACGTCCGTTCGGAGACCCAGTACTTC. It encodes CATSRDHVRSETQYF.

The sample holds many counts of this clonotype. The V gene is TRBV20-1, the J gene TRBJ1-2; D ambiguous. Germline V CDR1 and CDR2: DFQATT, SNEGSKA (reference sequence). The CDR3 has 13 residues. The CDR3 coding sequence is TGCAGCGCTGCCCCCCCCCCAACCCGTGGCTACACCTTC. As protein: CSAAPPPTRGYTF.

This clonotype has more than one count but fewer than ten. This rearrangement joins TRBV9 to TRBJ1-2, with 9 bases fitting TRBD1. Losses at the gene ends were 3 bases for V and 4 bases for J; bases not matched to a gene: 7. Germline CDR1 reads SGDLS; CDR2 reads YYNGEE. This CDR3 is 15 amino acids long. The CDR3 DNA is TGTGCCAGCAGCGGTAGGGGACAGGGCGGCTATGGCTACACCTTC. Protein product: CASSGRGQGGYGYTF.

This clonotype has only one observation. The rearrangement links TRBV6-5 to TRBJ1-2; D gene unclear. Germline lookup yields CDR1 MNHEY and CDR2 SVGAGI. V was pared by 5 bases and J by 11 bases, with 15 bases between. The CDR3 covers 12 residues. CDR3 in DNA: TGTGCCAGCAGTCTGGACCTACTTGATTACACCTTC. It codes for CASSLDLLDYTF.

This rearrangement joins TRBV5-6 to TRBJ2-6; no clear D. V was pared by 5 bases and J by 4 bases, with 16 bases between. There are 16 residues in the CDR3. Germline CDR1 reads SGHDT; CDR2 reads YYEEEE. CDR3: CASRQWDDSGANVLTF. CDR3 bases: TGTGCCAGCAGGCAATGGGATGATTCCGGGGCCAACGTCCTGACTTTC.

V is TRBV12-3 or TRBV12-4 and J is TRBJ2-7, with 7 bases aligning to TRBD2. V dropped 7 bases and J dropped 7; count of bases not matched to a gene: 16. The length of the CDR3 is 15 residues. In DNA, the CDR3 is TGTGCCAGCACCCCCCTGTCCGGGAGCGGGAAGGAGCAGTACTTC. Amino acid sequence: CASTPLSGSGKEQYF.

This clonotype was detected a few times. The chain has TRBV27 and TRBJ2-2, with 11 bases aligning to TRBD1. Unmatched junction bases numbered 8, after V lost 7 bases and J lost 1 base. CDR3 length: 17 residues. Germline CDR1 MNHEY, CDR2 SMNVEV (reference sequence). The CDR3 spells CASTQGQGVGNTGELFF. CDR3 nucleotide sequence: TGTGCCAGCACCCAGGGACAGGGGGTCGGGAACACCGGGGAGCTGTTTTTT.

This clonotype was seen a few times. The chain has TRBV9 and TRBJ2-1, with 10 bases aligning to TRBD2. V shed 0 bases and J 5 bases; nucleotides not matched to a gene: 2. Looked up from germline, CDR1 is SGDLS and CDR2 is YYNGEE. This CDR3 is 15 amino acids long. In nucleotides, the CDR3 is TGTGCCAGCAGCGTAGGGACTAGCGGCCACAATGAGCAGTTCTTC. Its protein product is CASSVGTSGHNEQFF.

This clonotype was seen repeatedly, ten times or more. This chain connects TRBV12-3 or TRBV12-4 to TRBJ1-2, with 8 bases aligning to TRBD1. The V and J ends lost 3 bases and 8 bases, in that order; junction bases with no gene match: 8. This CDR3 has 14 amino acids. The CDR3 DNA is TGTGCCAGCAGTTTGAAGAGGACAGGGCTAGGCTACACCTTC. Translating it yields CASSLKRTGLGYTF.

The chain has TRBV5-1 and TRBJ2-3; TRBD1 agrees at 7 bases. V was clipped by 4 bases and J by 4 bases; unmatched bases: 9. This CDR3 contains 15 residues. Germline V gene lookup returns CDR1 SGHRS and CDR2 YFSETQ. CDR3 nucleotides: TGCGCCAGCAGCCGGATGACAGGGAACGCAGATACGCAGTATTTT. Translating gives CASSRMTGNADTQYF. The full variable domain, completed using reference TRBV5-1 and TRBJ2-3, is KAGVTQTPRYLIKTRGQQVTLSCSPISGHRSVSWYQQTPGQGLQFLFEYFSETQRNKGNFPGRFSGRQFSNSRSEMNVSTLELGDSALYLCASSRMTGNADTQYFGPGTRLTVL.

This clonotype was seen a handful of times. V is TRBV18 and J is TRBJ2-2, with D possibly being TRBD1 (6 bases). This CDR3 is 14 amino acids long. Trimming removed 3 bases at V and 4 bases at J, with 9 bases between. Germline loops: CDR1 KGHSH, CDR2 LQKENI. DNA of the CDR3: TGTGCCAGCTCACCGGGGACACTCACCGGGGAGCTGTTTTTT. It encodes CASSPGTLTGELFF.

This clonotype was observed a few times. The chain employs TRBV5-5 and TRBJ1-1; D call uncertain. Looked up from germline, CDR1 is SGHKS and CDR2 is YYEKEE (reference sequence). V was pared by 0 bases and J by 7 bases, with 16 bases between. There are 15 residues in the CDR3. CDR3 DNA: TGTGCCAGCAGCTTGGTAGTTACGGGGAATGGTGAAGCTTTCTTT. This codes for CASSLVVTGNGEAFF.

The chain couples TRBV11-2 to TRBJ2-3; TRBD2 aligns across 14 bases. The CDR3 loop spans 18 amino acids. The trim removed 5 bases at V and 5 bases at J, leaving 12 bases unmatched. Germline CDR1 SGHAT, CDR2 FQNNGV. The CDR3 nucleotides are TGTGCCAGCAGCCCAGGCGCGGGACTAGCGGGAGTGGGAGATACGCAGTATTTT. Protein sequence: CASSPGAGLAGVGDTQYF.

This clonotype has a handful of counts. V is TRBV7-9 and J is TRBJ1-4, with D tentatively TRBD1 (5 bases). The germline CDR1 and CDR2 sequences are SEHNR and FQNEAQ (reference sequence). Trimming stripped 4 bases from V and 7 bases from J, with 10 bases between. The CDR3 consists of 13 residues. The CDR3: CASSYGGREKLFF. Written as DNA, the CDR3 is TGTGCCAGCAGCTATGGGGGACGTGAAAAACTGTTTTTT.

This clonotype was counted a few times. The J gene is TRBJ2-1, the V gene TRBV7-8; TRBD2 matches at 8 bases. This CDR3 comprises 15 residues. The J segment lost 6 bases and the V segment lost 1 base, leaving 5 bases of the junction unmatched. CDR1 SGHVS and CDR2 FQNEAQ come from the germline V gene. This CDR3 is CASSLGASGLNEQFF. CDR3 bases: TGTGCCAGCAGCTTAGGGGCTAGCGGGCTCAATGAGCAGTTCTTC.

The CDR3 nucleotides read TGTGCCAGCAGTTATGACTTTCCGGGCTCCTACGAGCAGTACTTC. Protein product: CASSYDFPGSYEQYF. This chain uses TRBV6-2 or TRBV6-3 with TRBJ2-7; D unresolved. V was pared by 3 bases and J by 0 bases, with 12 bases between. This CDR3 is 15 amino acids long. CDR1 and CDR2 from the germline V gene are MNHEY and SVGEGT.

V usage is TRBV19 and J usage is TRBJ2-1; 9 bases are a match to TRBD1. This CDR3 is built from 15 residues. V lost 0 bases, J lost 8 bases, and 5 bases stayed unmatched. The V gene's germline CDR1 is LNHDA and CDR2 SQIVND (reference sequence). This CDR3 reads CASSIDRTGVDEQFF. Here the CDR3 DNA reads TGTGCCAGTAGTATAGATCGGACAGGGGTTGATGAGCAGTTCTTC.

The CDR3 DNA reads as TGTGCCAGCAGCTTAGTATCGCGGGGATTGGGAATTGAGCAGTTCTTC. It codes for CASSLVSRGLGIEQFF. The chain joins TRBV11-2 to TRBJ2-1; a possible D gene is TRBD2 (6 bases). The CDR3 is made up of 16 amino acids. Germline V gives CDR1 SGHAT, CDR2 FQNNGV. The V and J ends lost 1 base and 9 bases respectively, with 19 bases between them.

The chain combines TRBV13 with TRBJ2-1; D may correspond to TRBD1 or TRBD2 (5 bases each). V dropped 3 bases and J dropped 9 bases, with 18 bases sitting between them. Germline V gives CDR1 PRHDT, CDR2 FYEKMQ (reference sequence). The CDR3 has 15 amino acids. CDR3 nucleotides: TGTGCCAGCAGCTTGGAGGACTCCCTTGGGGGTGAGCAGTTCTTC. As protein: CASSLEDSLGGEQFF.

This CDR3 reads CASSRRTSGTTSYEQYF. Written as DNA, the CDR3 is TGTGCCAGCAGCCGGAGGACTAGCGGGACTACTTCCTACGAGCAGTACTTC. This chain links TRBV27 with TRBJ2-7, with 12 bases identical to TRBD2. Looked up from germline, CDR1 is MNHEY and CDR2 is SMNVEV (reference sequence). The CDR3 totals 17 residues. V lost 6 bases, J lost 1 base, and 10 bases stayed unmatched.

V and J are TRBV4-1 and TRBJ2-7; D uncertain. This CDR3 has 15 amino acids. With 1 base removed from V and 2 bases from J, the gap between germline ends came to 12 bases. Per the germline V gene, CDR1 is MGHRA and CDR2 is YSYEKL. The CDR3 is CASSQGRWSPYEQYF. The CDR3 coding sequence is TGCGCCAGCAGCCAAGGGAGATGGTCTCCCTACGAGCAGTACTTC.

The J gene is TRBJ2-2, the V gene TRBV5-1; D assignment may be TRBD1 or TRBD2 (5 bases each). Trimming took 4 bases from V and 3 from J, leaving 10 bases between them. The CDR3 sequence is 14 residues long. Germline V lookup: CDR1 SGHRS, CDR2 YFSETQ. As DNA, the CDR3 is TGCGCCAGCAGCAGGGACGGGGACACCGGGGAGCTGTTTTTT. This translates into CASSRDGDTGELFF.

This clonotype was observed a few times. The V and J genes are TRBV4-2 and TRBJ2-6; TRBD2 is a possible D gene (5 bases). Trimming shortened V by 4 bases and J by 1 base, and 17 bases separated the two germline ends. Looked up from germline, CDR1 is LGHNA and CDR2 is YNFKEQ. The CDR3 is 18 residues long. Written as DNA, the CDR3 is TGTGCCAGCAGCCCCCAAACTAGTCCCCTTTCTGGGGCCAACGTCCTGACTTTC. It is translated as CASSPQTSPLSGANVLTF.

There are many counts of this clonotype. The CDR3 loop reads CASSYSIQGQEKLFF. The CDR3 DNA follows: TGTGCCAGCAGTTACTCGATACAGGGGCAGGAAAAACTGTTTTTT. The V gene is TRBV6-5, the J gene TRBJ1-4, with 7 positions matching TRBD1. The V segment lost 0 bases and the J segment 8 bases; nucleotides outside the gene matches: 6. This CDR3 has 15 amino acids. The V gene's germline CDR1 is MNHEY and CDR2 SVGAGI.

The CDR3 DNA reads as TGTGCCAGCAGCCCCAGGGGAGCGGAGATAACCGGGGAGCTGTTTTTT. Amino acids: CASSPRGAEITGELFF. The chain employs TRBV3-1 and TRBJ2-2, with D possibly being TRBD1 (6 bases). Trimming took 4 bases from V and 5 from J, leaving 17 bases between them. CDR1 is LGHDT and CDR2 is YNNKEL in the germline V gene (reference sequence). The CDR3 totals 16 residues.

The rearrangement joins TRBV7-9 to TRBJ2-7; 10 bases line up with TRBD1. This CDR3 is built from 17 residues. Germline CDR1 reads SEHNR; CDR2 reads FQNEAQ (reference sequence). With 4 bases clipped from V and 5 bases from J, the junction kept 14 bases outside the gene matches. The CDR3 region is CASSSLHSGTGEDEQYF. The CDR3 DNA reads as TGTGCCAGCAGCTCACTTCATTCCGGGACAGGGGAGGACGAGCAGTACTTC.

There are a few counts of this clonotype. The chain has TRBV21-1 and TRBJ2-3; the table gives TRBD1 as D, unverified against the DNA. TRBV21-1 is tagged as a pseudogene. This CDR3 spans 17 amino acids. CDR3 DNA: TGTGCCAGCAGCAAAGAAGAAAGGAGGCAGGGGACAGATACGCAGTATTTT. Protein sequence: CASSKEERRQGTDTQYF.

V gene TRBV20-1 combines with J gene TRBJ2-1; D may match TRBD1 or TRBD2 (6 bases each). The CDR3 contains 13 residues. V shed 2 bases and J shed 7 bases, with 12 bases lying between them. CDR1 is DFQATT, CDR2 SNEGSKA, per germline (reference sequence). The CDR3 protein is CSARKGGRNEQFF. CDR3 DNA sequence: TGCAGTGCTAGAAAGGGGGGTAGGAATGAGCAGTTCTTC.

The rearrangement links TRBV5-1 to TRBJ2-7, with unresolved D. Germline loops: CDR1 SGHRS, CDR2 YFSETQ. CDR3 size: 13 residues. The germline V and J ends were trimmed by 0 bases and 2 bases, with 6 bases remaining between them. In DNA form, the CDR3 reads TGCGCCAGCAGCTTGGAACAGACCTACGAGCAGTACTTC. Translation: CASSLEQTYEQYF.

This clonotype has only a few counts. A single base separates this from a much larger clone, so it may be a read error. The V call is TRBV7-9, the J call TRBJ2-1; D is unresolved. Germline V gene data show CDR1 as SEHNR and CDR2 as FQNEAQ (reference sequence). With 1 base removed from V and 4 bases from J, the gap between germline ends came to 8 bases. CDR3 length: 14 amino acids. For the CDR3, the DNA is TGTGCCAGCAGCTTAGATGGCGGTTACAATGAGCAGTTCTTC. Translating gives CASSLDGGYNEQFF.

Ten or more counts support this clonotype. An end of the junction differs from the germline gene, which may be a read error. This rearrangement joins TRBV5-1 to TRBJ2-2; 9 nucleotides agree with TRBD1. The germline gives CDR1 SGHRS, CDR2 YFSETQ. The length of the CDR3 is 15 residues. CDR3 in amino acids: CASSSGQGNTGELFF. The CDR3 region has the DNA TGTGCCAGCAGCTCGGGACAGGGGAACACCGGGGAGCTGTTTTTT.

The chain joins TRBV12-3 or TRBV12-4 to TRBJ2-1, with 11 bases aligning to TRBD2. After removal of 7 bases from V and 2 bases from J, the junction contained 4 bases not matched to a gene. This CDR3 region has 15 residues. The CDR3 DNA follows: TGTGCCAGCACCCCGGGACTAGCGGCCTACAATGAGCAGTTCTTC. Its translation: CASTPGLAAYNEQFF.